The 8 T cell receptor beta chains listed next were all sequenced from one sample in a study of OX40 agonist ivuxolimab in advanced cancers. Assay used: immunoSEQ multiplex PCR; TCRdb lists only in-frame clones, some missing. The table lists tens of thousands of clones, more than 85% of them singletons. Specimen: CD4+ or CD8+ T cells sorted from blood, collected in a trial of the OX40 agonist ivuxolimab. The receptors originated from an adult with an advanced solid tumor such as melanoma, head and neck, liver or kidney cancer.

The chain joins TRBV19 to TRBJ2-2; TRBD1 or TRBD2 may be the D gene (6 bases each). Germline values: CDR1 LNHDA, CDR2 SQIVND (reference sequence). Trimming pared 8 bases from V and 7 bases from J, leaving 17 bases between. The CDR3 has 14 amino acids. CDR3 amino acids: CASRVGGSIGELFF. CDR3 DNA sequence: TGTGCCAGTCGTGTAGGGGGGTCGATCGGGGAGCTGTTTTTT.

V gene TRBV5-4 combines with J gene TRBJ2-3, with no clear D. Trimming took 5 bases from V and 3 from J, leaving 10 bases between them. CDR1 SGHNT and CDR2 YYREEE come from the germline V gene (reference sequence). This CDR3 comprises 13 residues. Here the CDR3 DNA reads TGTGCCAGCAGAGCGCAGAATACAGATACGCAGTATTTT. Encoded protein: CASRAQNTDTQYF.

This chain joins TRBV30 and TRBJ2-7; no firm D call. This CDR3 is 12 amino acids long. V was shortened by 5 bases and J by 1 base, with 9 bases between the two germline ends. The germline V gene has CDR1 GTSNPN and CDR2 SVGIG (reference sequence). The chain's CDR3 is CAWRRASYEQYF. CDR3 DNA: TGTGCCTGGCGAAGAGCGTCCTACGAGCAGTACTTC.

The rearrangement joins TRBV28 to TRBJ2-7; 9 bases are shared with TRBD1. The V gene's germline CDR1 is MDHEN and CDR2 SYDVKM. The length of the CDR3 is 16 residues. Trimming removed 8 bases from V and 2 bases from J; junction bases left unmatched: 13. CDR3 nucleotide sequence: TGTGCCAGCCCTCCCTCCCGGGACAGGGACACCTACGAGCAGTACTTC. Protein: CASPPSRDRDTYEQYF.

The V and J genes are TRBV10-3 and TRBJ2-5; a possible D gene is TRBD1 (5 bases). Between the trimmed V and J ends, which lost 3 bases and 0 bases, there was a span of 5 bases. Germline V gene data show CDR1 as ENHRY and CDR2 as SYGVKD. This CDR3 comprises 13 residues. As DNA, the CDR3 is TGTGCCATCAGTGACAGGGACCAAGAGACCCAGTACTTC. Amino acid sequence: CAISDRDQETQYF.

The V gene is TRBV9, the J gene TRBJ2-1, with D perhaps matching TRBD2 (6 bases). In germline, CDR1 is SGDLS, CDR2 YYNGEE. Trimming took 3 bases from V and 8 from J, leaving 18 bases between them. CDR3 length: 15 amino acids. The CDR3 loop is CASSAAGTPHDEQFF. CDR3 DNA sequence: TGTGCCAGCAGCGCGGCCGGGACTCCCCACGATGAGCAGTTCTTC.

V gene TRBV5-1 combines with J gene TRBJ1-1; possible D gene TRBD1, 6 bases. Germline loops: CDR1 SGHRS, CDR2 YFSETQ. The CDR3 spans 17 residues. V lost 4 bases and J 1 base, leaving 20 bases between the germline ends. CDR3 nucleotides: TGCGCCAGCAGCCCACGCCGGGACAACCACAGGAACACTGAAGCTTTCTTT. Protein: CASSPRRDNHRNTEAFF.

Turning to this clone: At one end the junction does not follow the germline gene, possibly because of a read error. Other DNA sequences in the same sample also yield this CDR3. The chain couples TRBV6-5 to TRBJ2-7, with D unresolved. This CDR3 contains 15 residues. Germline CDR1 and CDR2: MNHEY and SVGAGI. The CDR3 nucleotides read TGTGCCAGCAGTTTTAAGAGCCTGACCCCCTACGAACAGTACTTC. It translates to CASSFKSLTPYEQYF.